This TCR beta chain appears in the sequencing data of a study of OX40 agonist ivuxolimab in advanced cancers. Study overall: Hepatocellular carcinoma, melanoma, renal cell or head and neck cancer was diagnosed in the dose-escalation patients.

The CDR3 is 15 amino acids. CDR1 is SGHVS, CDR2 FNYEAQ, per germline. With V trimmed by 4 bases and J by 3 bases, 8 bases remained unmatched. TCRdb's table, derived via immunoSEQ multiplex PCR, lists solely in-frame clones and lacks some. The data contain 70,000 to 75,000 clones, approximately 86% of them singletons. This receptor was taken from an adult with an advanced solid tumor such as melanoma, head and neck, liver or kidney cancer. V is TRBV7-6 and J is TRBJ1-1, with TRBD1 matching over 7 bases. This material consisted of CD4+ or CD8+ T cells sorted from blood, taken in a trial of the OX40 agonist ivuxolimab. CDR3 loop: CASSWQGGMDTEAFF. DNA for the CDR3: TGTGCCAGCAGCTGGCAGGGGGGGATGGACACTGAAGCTTTCTTT. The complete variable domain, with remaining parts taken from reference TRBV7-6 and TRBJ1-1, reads GAGVSQSPRYKVTKRGQDVALRCDPISGHVSLYWYRQALGQGPEFLTYFNYEAQQDKSGLPNDRFSAERPEGSISTLTIQRTEQRDSAMYRCASSWQGGMDTEAFFGQGTRLTVV.